One T cell receptor (beta chain) is described in this entry. These data are taken from a study of Tregs in tolerant kidney transplant recipients. Generated by immunoSEQ multiplex PCR, the TCRdb table keeps only in-frame clones and is missing some. Of 200,000 to 300,000 clones listed, approximately 84% are singletons. CDR3 length: 15 residues. Germline CDR1 and CDR2: SGHVS and FNYEAQ. Trimming removed 5 bases from V and 7 bases from J; junction bases left unmatched: 11. Specimen: CD4+ T cells from blood. This chain joins TRBV7-6 and TRBJ1-5, with 7 bases that match TRBD1. This sequence originates from a human donor in good health. The CDR3 DNA sequence: TGTGCCAGCAGCCGGTCGACAGGGTTAGAACAGCCCCAGCATTTT. Protein sequence: CASSRSTGLEQPQHF.